This T cell receptor beta chain appears in the sequencing data of a study of blood T cell repertoires in COVID-19. Study summary: The samples span acute and convalescent COVID-19 from the United States, Italy and Spain. The cDNA or gDNA used as material had been derived from T cells, B-cell-depleted T cells, or PBMCs.

The CDR3 consists of 13 residues. Trimming shortened V by 6 bases and J by 2 bases, and 9 bases separated the two germline ends. CDR1 SGHNT and CDR2 YENEEA come from the germline V gene. Produced via immunoSEQ multiplex PCR; TCRdb's table is partial and in-frame only. The sample shows fewer than 250,000 clones, approximately 91% of them seen only once. The material sequenced was peripheral blood. The rearrangement joins TRBV11-3 to TRBJ2-3; D ambiguous. The origin of this receptor is a middle-aged woman who had recovered from COVID-19. The CDR3 protein is CASSPKITDTQYF. CDR3 in DNA: TGTGCCAGCAGTCCTAAAATCACAGATACGCAGTATTTT. Variable domain in full (rest from reference TRBV11-3 and TRBJ2-3): EAGVVQSPRYKIIEKKQPVAFWCNPISGHNTLYWYLQNLGQGPELLIRYENEEAVDDSQLPKDRFSAERLKGVDSTLKIQPAELGDSAVYLCASSPKITDTQYFGPGTRLTVL.